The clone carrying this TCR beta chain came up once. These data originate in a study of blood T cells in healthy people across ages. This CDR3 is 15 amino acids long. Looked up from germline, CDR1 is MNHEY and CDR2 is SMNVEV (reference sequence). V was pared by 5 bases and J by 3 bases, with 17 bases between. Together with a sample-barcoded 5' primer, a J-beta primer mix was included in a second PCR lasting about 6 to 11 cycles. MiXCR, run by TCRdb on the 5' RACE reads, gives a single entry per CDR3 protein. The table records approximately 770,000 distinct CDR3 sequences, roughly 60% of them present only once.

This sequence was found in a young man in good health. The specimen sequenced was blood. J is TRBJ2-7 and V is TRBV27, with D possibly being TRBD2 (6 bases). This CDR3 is CASSPSRGNLYEQYF. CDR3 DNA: TGTGCCAGCAGTCCCTCCCGGGGGAACCTCTACGAGCAGTACTTC.